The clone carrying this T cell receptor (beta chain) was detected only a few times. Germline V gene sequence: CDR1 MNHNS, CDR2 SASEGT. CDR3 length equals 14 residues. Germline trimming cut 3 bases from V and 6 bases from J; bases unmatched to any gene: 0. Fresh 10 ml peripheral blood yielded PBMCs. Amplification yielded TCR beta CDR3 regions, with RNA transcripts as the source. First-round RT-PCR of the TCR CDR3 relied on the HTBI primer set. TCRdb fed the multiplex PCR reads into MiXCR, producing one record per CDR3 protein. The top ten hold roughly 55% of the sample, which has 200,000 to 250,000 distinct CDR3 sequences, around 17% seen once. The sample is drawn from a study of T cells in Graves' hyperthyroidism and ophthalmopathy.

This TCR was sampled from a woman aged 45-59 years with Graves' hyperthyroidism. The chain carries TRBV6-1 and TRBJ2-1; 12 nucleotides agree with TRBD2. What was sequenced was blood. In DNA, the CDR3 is TGTGCCAGCAGTGAGACTAGCGGGAGCAATGAGCAGTTCTTC. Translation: CASSETSGSNEQFF.